Detailed here is one T cell receptor (beta chain). The antigen it binds to is not known. There are no base qualities to consult, and no much larger clone falls within one base. This sample was taken from a study of shared clonotypes between healthy human individuals (dated by TCRdb to about 2020). Regarding the study in general: The cohort comprised a couple of women and three men aged 18 to 49 years. Per donor, three plates each were used for CD4 naive and CD4 memory, two for CD8 naive, and one for CD8 memory. To estimate repertoire size and how much clonotypes are shared between individuals, the study performed deep sequencing of blood TCR repertoires from 4 to 6 healthy adults. To increase sequencing depth and limit assay-specific biases, different laboratories used diverse techniques to prepare libraries and sequence TCR repertoires. Each donor's leukapheresis produced roughly between roughly 0.94 and 9.5 billion PBMCs.

What the research found in general, with its limitations: Even with the large sequencing depth, rarefaction of the sorted-subset datasets indicated that sequencing was incomplete. The small number of donors limited the genetic and exposure-history diversity represented. Naive subsets generally had larger estimated clonotype richness than memory subsets. Only blood was sampled, and tissue TCR repertoires likely differ from those in blood. Based on pairwise subsampling, the degree of clonotype sharing among donors was expected to be affected by sequencing depth. Higher generation probabilities were observed for clonotypes shared by all four sorted-subset donors than for non-shared clonotypes. When several donors were compared, the shared fraction of clonotypes was 5% to 6.5% for naive CD4, approximately 3.3% for naive CD8, 2% to 2.5% for memory CD4, and 0.4% for memory CD8.

Using the deep immunoSEQ assay, multiplex PCR amplified TCR CDR3 regions from genomic DNA. For each cell subset, the extracted genomic DNA was distributed evenly across all wells of several immunoSEQ 96-well plates, and each plate served as one replicate. For sorted subsets, 150 to 250 ng of genomic DNA, equivalent to 25,000 to 30,000 T cell genomes, went into each replicate PCR. Purified libraries were measured with a Qubit 3.0 fluorometer, size-checked on a Bioanalyzer 2100, and measured again with the KAPA Library Quantification kit. Every immunoSEQ 96-well plate was sequenced on a dedicated single-read 150-cycle Illumina NextSeq 550 flow cell. Per the authors' processing: The immunoSEQ output contained only junctional sequences without quality scores, so filtering could not match that applied to full-length reads. Sequences were annotated with PyIR, a Python wrapper for IgBLAST v1.9, using IMGT germline references to assign V/J genes and CDR3. Any read was removed if the V/J assignment was weak (E-value above 1e-6), the CDR3 was missing, or the read contained stop codons, out-of-frame junctions, or ambiguous translated residues. A V3J clonotype was defined by an identical inferred V gene, J gene, and CDR3 amino acid sequence. The percentage overlap between two repertoires was calculated by dividing the number of shared unique clonotypes by the size of the smaller repertoire. Richness of each repertoire was evaluated using RTK rarefaction, the Chao1 estimator, and Recon v2.1 estimates of unobserved clonotypes. Generation probabilities for all TCRbeta clonotypes obtained by the gDNA method from several donors were computed using OLGA. In its TCRdb copy, this immuneACCESS table keeps in-frame sequences only and misses some clones. Where compared with another copy, unresolved V genes explain less than half of these, and the others have no known cause. The DNA was the basis for D and trimming; V, J and clone size are from that table. This sample comprises around 2.3 million clones, about 94% of them detected only once. The ten largest account for 0.13% of the sample.

V and J lose 7 bases and 9 bases, and a span of 18 bases separates them. As encoded in the germline V gene, CDR1 is MDHEN while CDR2 is SYDVKM. The CDR3 covers 13 residues, taking in both the cysteine and the phenylalanine. The sequence is cut down to CDR3 DNA, 39 bases in frame from base 1. Donors were healthy HIV-negative adults with no recently reported acute infections or vaccinations. Every donor was a Caucasian adult residing in Nashville, Tennessee, USA. CD4+ T cells were enriched by magnetic negative selection, after which naive cells were positively selected on CD45RA and the negative fraction was taken as the memory subset. After blood collection by leukapheresis, PBMCs were isolated using Ficoll-Histopaque density gradient centrifugation and then cryopreserved in the vapor phase of liquid nitrogen. Purity and quantity of every magnetically sorted T cell population were checked by analytical flow cytometry. From each sorted fraction, genomic DNA was isolated and quantified by UV absorbance on a Nanodrop 2000c.

This TCR came from a man aged 18 to 30 in good health. Sequenced: naive CD4+ T cells sorted from blood. The sample's cell subset or site, from its label and the paper: CD45RA+ positively selected. This receptor chain uses TRBV28 and TRBJ1-2; the D gene is not confidently resolved. The CDR3 loop reads CASIRDGSFRYTF. The sequenced DNA is TGTGCCAGCATCCGGGATGGCTCCTTTCGCTACACCTTC.